The 2 T cell receptor beta chains given below trace back to one sample, sequenced in a study of cytomegalovirus exposure and HLA in healthy donors. The study ran its PCR with 60 Vbeta and 13 Jbeta primers. Data came from immunoSEQ multiplex PCR; TCRdb stores just in-frame clones and leaves some out. The sample lists 180,000 or so clones, roughly 78% seen once, with about 1.9% in the top ten. The source material was PBMCs. The source is a woman aged 25 to 39 in good health and CMV-seronegative.

V is TRBV6-6 and J is TRBJ2-1, with 11 bases aligning to TRBD2. Germline assignment: CDR1 MNHNY and CDR2 SVGAGI (reference sequence). The CDR3 consists of 15 residues. The V gene end was trimmed by 5 bases and the J gene end by 5 bases; junction bases not matched to a gene: 5. The CDR3 reads CASSQTSGVHNEQFF. CDR3 in DNA: TGTGCCAGCAGTCAGACTAGCGGGGTCCACAATGAGCAGTTCTTC.

This sequence joins TRBV6-5 and TRBJ1-5; TRBD1 might be the D (5 bases). Trimming left V 6 bases short and J 0 bases short, with 12 bases between. CDR3 length: 15 amino acids. CDR1 and CDR2 from the germline V gene are MNHEY and SVGAGI. The CDR3 coding sequence is TGTGCCAGCAGGGTCGGCAGGGATAGCAATCAGCCCCAGCATTTT. As protein: CASRVGRDSNQPQHF.